These 28 T cell receptor beta chains originate from one sample sequenced in a study of cytotoxic CD8 clonotypes in ibrutinib-treated CLL. Assay used: immunoSEQ multiplex PCR; TCRdb lists only in-frame clones, some missing. The repertoire holds some 150,000 clones, with about 78% as singletons. The sequenced sample was PBMCs, obtained after 24 months of ibrutinib treatment. The receptors stem from a human donor with chronic lymphocytic leukemia.

The V and J genes are TRBV27 and TRBJ2-3; D is unresolved. Trimming stripped 5 bases from V and 2 bases from J, with 8 bases between. The CDR3 has 13 residues. The germline V gene has CDR1 MNHEY and CDR2 SMNVEV (reference sequence). CDR3 nucleotide sequence: TGTGCCAGCAGTCCAGACTCCACAGATACGCAGTATTTT. Translation: CASSPDSTDTQYF.

This clone was seen a handful of times. The chain links TRBV19 to TRBJ1-6; 10 bases fit TRBD1. This CDR3 is built from 17 residues. The germline V gene encodes CDR1 LNHDA and CDR2 SQIVND (reference sequence). After removal of 4 bases from V and 7 bases from J, the junction contained 10 bases not matched to a gene. The CDR3 spells CASSTRDRGSGNSPLHF. CDR3 DNA sequence: TGTGCCAGTAGTACCCGGGACAGGGGTTCTGGAAATTCACCCCTCCACTTT.

V usage is TRBV28 and J usage is TRBJ1-1, with 8 bases matching TRBD1. Germline V CDR1 and CDR2: MDHEN, SYDVKM. Trimming removed 5 bases from V and 1 base from J; junction bases left unmatched: 9. The CDR3 has 16 residues. The CDR3 loop is CASSPPAGTGNTEAFF. In DNA form, the CDR3 reads TGTGCCAGCAGTCCCCCCGCCGGGACAGGGAACACTGAAGCTTTCTTT.

A word on this clone: The junction shows a germline mismatch at one end, possibly a read error. The rearrangement uses TRBV19 and TRBJ2-1; tentatively, D is TRBD1 (5 bases). This CDR3 region has 13 residues. Germline V gene lookup returns CDR1 LNHDA and CDR2 SQIVND (reference sequence). The CDR3 loop is CASNIGAYNEQFF. The DNA of the CDR3 is TGTGCCAGTAATATAGGGGCGTACAATGAGCAGTTCTTC.

The rearrangement uses TRBV4-3 and TRBJ1-2; no clear D. CDR1 is LGHNA and CDR2 is YSLEER in the germline V gene. V dropped 2 bases and J dropped 2 bases, with 6 bases sitting between them. The CDR3 length is 13 residues. The CDR3 loop reads CASSQNQNYGYTF. The CDR3 DNA reads TGCGCCAGCAGCCAAAACCAGAACTATGGCTACACCTTC.

This clone showed up just a few times. The CDR3 nucleotides read TGTGCCAGCAGTTTGGGGCAGGGTATAAGCTATGGCTACACCTTC. Protein product: CASSLGQGISYGYTF. This chain connects TRBV27 to TRBJ1-2; weak D call: TRBD1 (5 bases). Trimming stripped 3 bases from V and 4 bases from J, with 15 bases between. From germline, CDR1 is MNHEY and CDR2 SMNVEV (reference sequence). The CDR3 length is 15 residues.

The V call is TRBV20-1, the J call TRBJ2-5; no definite D call. This CDR3 contains 11 residues. Germline lookup yields CDR1 DFQATT and CDR2 SNEGSKA (reference sequence). Trimming removed 8 bases from V and 3 bases from J, with 10 bases in between. The DNA for the CDR3 is TGCAGTACCCTGGACGAAGAGACCCAGTACTTC. This encodes CSTLDEETQYF.

The V gene is TRBV5-1, the J gene TRBJ2-7; 7 nucleotides line up with TRBD2. This CDR3 region has 16 residues. CDR1 SGHRS and CDR2 YFSETQ come from the germline V gene. The trim removed 5 bases at V and 3 bases at J, leaving 14 bases unmatched. For the CDR3, the DNA is TGCGCCAGCAGTTCTCTCGAGGCCAGGGAGGGCTACGAGCAGTACTTC. Translating it yields CASSSLEAREGYEQYF.

The chain joins TRBV15 to TRBJ1-1; 10 bases are a match to TRBD1. Germline assignment: CDR1 LNHNV and CDR2 YYDKDF (reference sequence). CDR3 size: 16 residues. V dropped 1 base and J dropped 4; count of bases not matched to a gene: 6. CDR3 sequence (DNA): TGTGCCACCAGCAGAGGTCCGACAGGGGGCGGCACTGAAGCTTTCTTT. This gives the protein CATSRGPTGGGTEAFF.

The V gene is TRBV7-3, the J gene TRBJ2-2; 10 bases agree with TRBD1. CDR1 SGHTA and CDR2 FQGTGA come from the germline V gene. J lost 6 bases, V lost 5 bases, and 3 bases had no gene match. This CDR3 has 14 amino acids. CDR3 region: CASSPGTGAGELFF. For the CDR3, the DNA is TGTGCCAGCAGCCCTGGGACAGGGGCCGGGGAGCTGTTTTTT.

The chain links TRBV5-4 to TRBJ2-3, with D perhaps given as TRBD1 or TRBD2 (6 bases each). This CDR3 is 15 amino acids long. The germline V gene has CDR1 SGHNT and CDR2 YYREEE (reference sequence). V gave up 4 bases and J gave up 0 bases, with 12 bases separating them. For the CDR3, the DNA is TGTGCCAGCAGCGGCACGGGGGCTAGCACAGATACGCAGTATTTT. This translates into CASSGTGASTDTQYF.

This clone was seen only once. The chain couples TRBV5-4 to TRBJ2-7; the D gene could be TRBD1 or TRBD2 (5 bases each). The CDR3 is 16 amino acids. Trimming took off 0 bases at V and 4 bases at J, with 17 bases between the two ends. Germline-derived CDR1 and CDR2 are SGHNT and YYREEE (reference sequence). The CDR3 sequence is CASSLDSLLGDYEQYF. The CDR3 nucleotides read TGTGCCAGCAGCTTGGACAGCCTACTAGGGGATTACGAGCAGTACTTC. Together with reference TRBV5-4 and TRBJ2-7, the CDR3 gives the full variable domain: ETGVTQSPTHLIKTRGQQVTLRCSSQSGHNTVSWYQQALGQGPQFIFQYYREEENGRGNFPPRFSGLQFPNYSSELNVNALELDDSALYLCASSLDSLLGDYEQYFGPGTRLTVT.

This sequence joins TRBV7-2 and TRBJ1-6, with 7 positions matching TRBD1. The germline V gene encodes CDR1 SGHTA and CDR2 FQGNSA. The V and J ends lost 5 bases and 8 bases, in that order; junction bases with no gene match: 9. The CDR3 contains 15 residues. The chain's CDR3 is CASSARQGPYSPLHF. The CDR3 nucleotides are TGTGCCAGCAGCGCCCGACAGGGCCCCTATTCACCCCTCCACTTT.

This clone was detected a few times. The genes are TRBV4-2 and TRBJ2-7; D remains unclear. Germline-derived CDR1 and CDR2 are LGHNA and YNFKEQ. Trimming pared 4 bases from V and 0 bases from J, leaving 4 bases between. The CDR3 extends over 12 amino acids. The CDR3 DNA sequence: TGTGCCAGCAGCCTTAGCTCCTACGAGCAGTACTTC. Amino acid sequence: CASSLSSYEQYF.

This chain connects TRBV29-1 to TRBJ2-2; D perhaps matches TRBD1 (6 bases). CDR3 size: 13 residues. Germline V CDR1 and CDR2: SQVTM, ANQGSEA. V was pared by 7 bases and J by 4 bases, with 13 bases between. The CDR3 is CSATGFGTGELFF. The CDR3 nucleotides are TGCAGCGCTACAGGGTTCGGCACCGGGGAGCTGTTTTTT.

The rearrangement uses TRBV5-1 and TRBJ2-5, with D perhaps given as TRBD1 or TRBD2 (5 bases each). CDR3 size: 16 residues. V was trimmed by 0 bases and J by 5 bases, leaving 17 bases between them. CDR1 is SGHRS and CDR2 is YFSETQ in the germline V gene. DNA of the CDR3: TGCGCCAGCAGCTTGGGGGTCGGGGCCCAAGGGGAGACCCAGTACTTC. It specifies CASSLGVGAQGETQYF.

The chain recombines TRBV30 with TRBJ1-1; D possibly corresponds to TRBD1 (5 bases). Trimming removed 2 bases at V and 3 bases at J, with 10 bases between. Germline assignment: CDR1 GTSNPN and CDR2 SVGIG (reference sequence). This CDR3 is built from 13 residues. Written as DNA, the CDR3 is TGTGCCTGGAGTCCAGGGCCCGACACTGAAGCTTTCTTT. Translating gives CAWSPGPDTEAFF.

This chain links TRBV6-5 with TRBJ2-3, with 7 nucleotides matching TRBD2. V was pared by 0 bases and J by 4 bases, with 7 bases of the junction left unmatched. The CDR3 runs to 16 residues. From germline, CDR1 is MNHEY and CDR2 SVGAGI. CDR3 protein: CASSYSLGGSADTQYF. The DNA of the CDR3 is TGTGCCAGCAGTTACTCCCTGGGCGGGAGCGCAGATACGCAGTATTTT.

V and J are TRBV6-5 and TRBJ1-1; D unresolved. This CDR3 is 14 amino acids long. Trimming removed 6 bases from V and 3 bases from J, with 14 bases in between. Germline-derived CDR1 and CDR2 are MNHEY and SVGAGI. The CDR3 sequence is CASRKTLTDTEAFF. Written as DNA, the CDR3 is TGTGCCAGCAGAAAGACCCTCACGGACACTGAAGCTTTCTTT.

By frequency in the sample, this clone is medium-sized. The chain is built from TRBV19 and TRBJ1-2, with a possible D match to TRBD1 (6 bases). Trimming pared 5 bases from V and 8 bases from J, leaving 15 bases between. Germline V lookup: CDR1 LNHDA, CDR2 SQIVND (reference sequence). The CDR3 loop spans 13 amino acids. CDR3 region: CASSATNRAGYTF. CDR3 bases: TGTGCCAGTAGTGCCACGAACAGGGCAGGCTACACCTTC.

The rearrangement uses TRBV7-8 and TRBJ1-1; D is unclear. This CDR3 spans 12 amino acids. Looked up from germline, CDR1 is SGHVS and CDR2 is FQNEAQ. Trimming left V 3 bases short and J 4 bases short, with 6 bases between. The CDR3 nucleotides read TGTGCCAGCAGCTTGGTGTTCACTGAAGCTTTCTTT. It is translated as CASSLVFTEAFF.

The V gene is TRBV5-8, the J gene TRBJ2-1, with 9 bases identical to TRBD2. CDR1 is SGHTS, CDR2 YDEGEE, per germline. This CDR3 region has 15 residues. Trimming at V came to 4 bases and at J to 5 bases, leaving 7 bases not matched to a gene. The chain's CDR3 is CASSPWASGDNEQFF. The CDR3 nucleotides read TGTGCCAGCAGCCCGTGGGCTAGCGGGGACAATGAGCAGTTCTTC.

V and J are TRBV7-2 and TRBJ2-3; D unresolved. V gave up 1 base and J gave up 5 bases, with 16 bases separating them. The CDR3 is made up of 16 amino acids. Germline V lookup: CDR1 SGHTA, CDR2 FQGNSA. CDR3 region: CASSLVRAAVRDTQYF. CDR3 bases: TGTGCCAGCAGCTTAGTTAGGGCAGCCGTCCGAGATACGCAGTATTTT. Supplemented by reference TRBV7-2 and TRBJ2-3, the full variable domain reads GAGVSQSPSNKVTEKGKDVELRCDPISGHTALYWYRQSLGQGLEFLIYFQGNSAPDKSGLPSDRFSAERTGGSVSTLTIQRTQQEDSAVYLCASSLVRAAVRDTQYFGPGTRLTVL.

The V and J genes are TRBV7-9 and TRBJ2-1; D call uncertain. Per the germline V gene, CDR1 is SEHNR and CDR2 is FQNEAQ (reference sequence). The CDR3 is 13 amino acids. V gave up 5 bases and J gave up 4 bases, with 9 bases separating them. The CDR3 sequence: CASSRALYNEQFF. The CDR3 nucleotides read TGTGCCAGCAGCCGCGCCCTTTACAATGAGCAGTTCTTC.

V is TRBV19 and J is TRBJ1-5, with 8 bases lining up with TRBD1. V shed 7 bases, J shed 6 bases, and the junction held 11 bases outside the gene matches. CDR3 length: 15 residues. Germline CDR1 LNHDA, CDR2 SQIVND (reference sequence). The CDR3 here is CASTQQTGGGQPQHF. The CDR3 nucleotides are TGTGCCAGTACCCAACAAACAGGGGGTGGTCAGCCCCAGCATTTT.

V gene TRBV7-2 combines with J gene TRBJ1-6, with 7 nucleotides matching TRBD1. Germline V gene data show CDR1 as SGHTA and CDR2 as FQGNSA. The V segment lost 5 bases and the J segment 13 bases; nucleotides outside the gene matches: 5. The CDR3 sequence is 12 residues long. The CDR3 protein is CASSAQGGPLHF. The CDR3 DNA reads TGTGCCAGCAGCGCCCAGGGGGGGCCCCTCCACTTT.

This chain connects TRBV4-2 to TRBJ1-2; D unclear. The germline V gene has CDR1 LGHNA and CDR2 YNFKEQ. This CDR3 contains 14 residues. Trimming took 0 bases from V and 6 from J, leaving 11 bases between them. The DNA of the CDR3 is TGTGCCAGCAGCCAAGAGGGCCCACTCCATGGCTACACCTTC. It translates to CASSQEGPLHGYTF.

J is TRBJ2-1 and V is TRBV4-2; TRBD2 matches 12 bases. This CDR3 region has 17 residues. V gave up 4 bases and J gave up 4 bases; unmatched junction bases: 8. CDR1 is LGHNA, CDR2 YNFKEQ, per germline. The DNA for the CDR3 is TGTGCCAGCAGCCCACATCGACTAGCGGGAGTGTACAATGAGCAGTTCTTC. It yields the protein CASSPHRLAGVYNEQFF.